This T cell receptor beta chain is from a study of early T cells in non-severe SARS-CoV-2 infection (dated by TCRdb to the early 2020s). Broadly, across the study: TCR sequencing used bulk RNA from unsorted whole blood, so alpha and beta chains could not be paired.

V loses 3 bases of germline sequence and J loses 5 bases, and the interval between the two ends is 6 bases. CDR1 SGHVS and CDR2 FQNEAQ were looked up in the germline V gene. The CDR3 contains 12 residues, cysteine and phenylalanine counted. The only DNA kept is the CDR3, 36 bases in frame from the first base. A case-control design nested within a healthcare worker cohort in London, UK, was used, with weekly nasopharyngeal swab PCR tests and blood sampling performed. Healthcare workers were recruited during the week of the UK lockdown, between 23 and 31 March 2020, and followed weekly for up to 16 weeks. Broad study findings and their caveats: VDJdb matching was skewed toward anti-spike CD8 responses and likely underestimated virus-specific expansions, missing private and CD4 specificities.

Library creation used 5' RACE. The instrument was a NextSeq 500. In the TCR library protocol, unique molecular identifiers were attached to individual cDNA molecules to correct for PCR bias and sequencing error. TCR alpha and beta chains were both sequenced, and the abundances of alpha and beta sequences in each sample were closely correlated with each other. In the authors' own workflow: V gene, J gene and CDR3 annotation of TCR sequences was performed with Decombinator V4. TCRs were defined as expanded if a significant change between any two time points was detected under a Poisson model with p below 0.0001. TCR abundances were normalised to the total number of TCRs sequenced per sample and expressed as counts per million. MAIT TCRs were defined by TRAV1-2 paired with TRAJ12, TRAJ20 or TRAJ33, and iNKT TCRs by TRAV10 paired with TRAJ18. A search of VDJdb, accessed on 1 November 2021, was run for TCRs annotated to CMV, EBV and SARS-CoV-2, with TCRs annotated for multiple antigens excluded. TCRdb cleaned the public reads at Q25 with fastp, built clones with MiXCR and kept in-frame beta chains. Rows matching on CDR3 protein sequence are summarized as one entry with the most common DNA and genes. TCRdb, not the original authors, processed these V and J calls. The sample yields about 50,000 distinct CDR3 sequences; approximately 16% were counted once. Clones ranked in the top ten supply roughly 4% of the sample.

In its sample, this clonotype comes out as medium-sized (0.01 to 0.1%). Its antigen is unknown. No clone much larger than this one lies a single base away; base qualities are absent. The material was whole blood, obtained at baseline. The clonotype originates from an adult who was a healthcare worker with PCR-confirmed SARS-CoV-2 infection or an uninfected control (not recorded which). The V and J segments used are TRBV7-8 and TRBJ2-3; a tentative D call is TRBD1 (6 bases match). The nucleotides are TGTGCCAGCAGCTTGACAGGAGATACGCAGTATTTT. The resulting protein is CASSLTGDTQYF. Reference TRBV7-8 and TRBJ2-3 genes cover what lies past the CDR3, so the full variable domain is GAGVSQSPRYKVAKRGQDVALRCDPISGHVSLFWYQQALGQGPEFLTYFQNEAQLDKSGLPSDRFFAERPEGSVSTLKIQRTQQEDSAVYLCASSLTGDTQYFGPGTRLTVL.